What follows describes a single TCR beta chain. One junction end does not reproduce the germline sequence, and a read error may be involved. The sample belongs to a study of tumor-infiltrating lymphocytes in primary liver carcinoma. Starting from 500 ng of total RNA, TCR beta cDNA was produced with a primer in the constant region. Generation of the TCR beta libraries relied on three nested multiplex PCR rounds using slightly modified ARM-PCR. Use of TRBV1-TRBV30 forward primers with a C-beta reverse primer characterized the first two PCR rounds, which lasted roughly 9 cycles each. TCRdb recomputed calls from the multiplex PCR reads with MiXCR, one row per CDR3 protein. In the table there are roughly 20,000 distinct CDR3 sequences, approximately 79% of which are singletons. Each 20-30 mg portion of unsorted bulk tissue served as the source for co-extraction of RNA and DNA. No patient had received treatment, and all had chronic HBV infection.

This CDR3 is built from 17 residues. Germline V gene lookup returns CDR1 DFQATT and CDR2 SNEGSKA (reference sequence). The chain carries TRBV20-1 and TRBJ2-1; 14 bases are shared with TRBD2. The sequencing input was liver tumor tissue from sampling region 4. Noted subset: tumor region T4, right-lateral pole. The TCR sequence derives from a woman in her 30s with primary liver carcinoma and hepatitis B virus infection. This CDR3 is CGASDSRGTSGSYEQFF. The CDR3 DNA reads TGCGGTGCTAGTGACTCCCGGGGGACTAGCGGGAGCTATGAGCAATTCTTC.